The source of this TCR beta chain is a study of CD4 and CD8 cells across lung adenocarcinoma regions. Samples came from patients with localized non-small cell lung adenocarcinoma. About this clonotype itself: An end of the junction differs from the germline gene, which may be a read error.

TCRdb processed the PCR reads anew with MiXCR; each CDR3 protein has one entry. The data hold about 23,000 distinct CDR3 sequences, with under 65% observed a single time. This CDR3 is built from 15 residues. The germline CDR1 and CDR2 sequences are MNHNS and SASEGT. This sequence originates from a male donor with lung adenocarcinoma. The CD4 and CD8 labels of this study may be unreliable. The chain has TRBV6-1 and TRBJ2-3, with unresolved D. The sample comprised CD4+ T cells from the center of a lung tumor. DNA for the CDR3: TGTGCCAGCAGACTCCAGGCTGGGATTCCAGATGCGCAGTTTTTT. Its protein is CASRLQAGIPDAQFF.